This T cell receptor (beta chain) was profiled in a study of CD8 T cells in ankylosing spondylitis. Study observations and caveats: Previously reported in reactive arthritis synovial fluid and blood were some of the motif variants.

Germline V lookup: CDR1 MNHEY, CDR2 SVGEGT. This CDR3 spans 15 amino acids. V gave up 6 bases and J gave up 7 bases; unmatched junction bases: 7. Each CDR3 protein is one row after TCRdb ran MiXCR on the 5' RACE reads. This sample has a few hundred thousand distinct CDR3 sequences; more than 9% occur once, and the top ten carry around 10%. This clonotype has a count of ten or more. No antigen is known for it. This sequence joins TRBV6-2 or TRBV6-3 and TRBJ2-5, with 14 bases aligning to TRBD2. The specimen was blood, either unsorted or a sorted T cell fraction (not recorded which). The sequence was obtained from a female donor with ankylosing spondylitis or in good health (not recorded which). The CDR3 sequence is CASRSGTSGSRTQYF. Here the CDR3 DNA reads TGTGCCAGCAGATCCGGGACTAGCGGGAGCAGGACCCAGTACTTC.